The 5 T cell receptor beta chains below all came from one sample that was sequenced in a study of shared T cell receptors in the human thymus. Assay: immunoSEQ multiplex PCR; the TCRdb copy retains only in-frame clones and omits some. The sample carries 700,000 or so clones, 70% to 90% recorded once. These data were likewise used in another study, on human thymus T cells.

The specimen was thymocytes. The receptor set was obtained from a girl in the first two years of life with a congenital heart defect.

The CDR3 nucleotides are TGTGCCAGCAGTTTATCGAAGATGGGGGACAGGTACTTC. This sequence encodes CASSLSKMGDRYF. The J gene is TRBJ2-7, the V gene TRBV27, with 7 nucleotides matching TRBD1. In germline, CDR1 is MNHEY, CDR2 SMNVEV (reference sequence). CDR3 length equals 13 residues. After removal of 0 bases from V and 12 bases from J, the junction contained 8 bases not matched to a gene.

This chain links TRBV5-4 with TRBJ1-4; D not certain. Per germline, CDR1 SGHNT and CDR2 YYREEE (reference sequence). CDR3 length: 20 amino acids. V gave up 0 bases and J gave up 3 bases, with 24 bases separating them. The CDR3 DNA reads TGTGCCAGCAGCTTGGAGGATGGCAGAGCATTGACTGGGTCTAATGAAAAACTGTTTTTT. Its translation: CASSLEDGRALTGSNEKLFF.

This clone was observed a few times. The rearrangement uses TRBV6-5 and TRBJ1-2; D perhaps matches TRBD1 (5 bases). Germline loops: CDR1 MNHEY, CDR2 SVGAGI. The ends were cut back, 6 bases at V and 2 bases at J, with 16 bases in the middle. CDR3 length equals 15 residues. CDR3 in DNA: TGTGCCAGCAGCCTCGGGACTGAAGTGAACTATGGCTACACCTTC. Amino acids: CASSLGTEVNYGYTF.

The J gene is TRBJ1-5, the V gene TRBV6-1; 8 nucleotides line up with TRBD1. The ends lost 6 bases at V and 0 bases at J; junction bases unmatched: 4. The CDR3 has 15 residues. The germline V gene encodes CDR1 MNHNS and CDR2 SASEGT. The CDR3 reads CASRDRVYSNQPQHF. CDR3 bases: TGTGCCAGCAGGGACAGGGTGTATAGCAATCAGCCCCAGCATTTT.

This clone was seen just once. V gene TRBV5-6 combines with J gene TRBJ1-2; D is perhaps TRBD1 (5 bases). V was trimmed by 1 base and J by 4 bases, leaving 11 bases between them. Per germline, CDR1 SGHDT and CDR2 YYEEEE. This CDR3 is 14 amino acids long. The CDR3 spells CASSLRVQGYGYTF. DNA of the CDR3: TGTGCCAGCAGCTTGAGGGTCCAGGGCTATGGCTACACCTTC.